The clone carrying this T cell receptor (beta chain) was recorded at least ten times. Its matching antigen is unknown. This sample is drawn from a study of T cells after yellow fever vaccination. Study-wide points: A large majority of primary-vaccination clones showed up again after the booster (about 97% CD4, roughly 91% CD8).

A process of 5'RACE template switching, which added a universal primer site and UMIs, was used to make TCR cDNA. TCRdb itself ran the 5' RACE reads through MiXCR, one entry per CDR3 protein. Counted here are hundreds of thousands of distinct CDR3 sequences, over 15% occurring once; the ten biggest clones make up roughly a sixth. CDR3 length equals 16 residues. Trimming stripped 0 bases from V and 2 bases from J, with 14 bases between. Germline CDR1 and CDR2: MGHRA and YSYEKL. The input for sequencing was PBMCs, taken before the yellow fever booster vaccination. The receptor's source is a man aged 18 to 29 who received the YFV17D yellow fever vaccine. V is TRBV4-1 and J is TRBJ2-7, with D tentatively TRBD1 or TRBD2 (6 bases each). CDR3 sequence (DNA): TGCGCCAGCAGCCAAGAAAGAGGGGGGTTCCCCTACGAGCAGTACTTC. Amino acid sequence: CASSQERGGFPYEQYF.